This TCR beta chain is drawn from a study of early T cells in non-severe SARS-CoV-2 infection. Individually, cDNA molecules had unique molecular identifiers attached to them. Via MiXCR, TCRdb re-called the 5' RACE reads, giving one row per CDR3 protein. Of around 86,000 distinct CDR3 sequences in the sample, about 14% were seen once. The study's findings and limits: Private and CD4 specificities were missed by VDJdb matching, which favored anti-spike CD8 responses.

In germline, CDR1 is SGHAT, CDR2 FQNNGV. CDR3 length: 13 amino acids. The V gene lost 4 bases and the J gene lost 11 bases, with 17 bases spanning the gap. A word on this clonotype: The antigen is unknown.

The rearrangement joins TRBV11-2 to TRBJ1-1; weak D call: TRBD1 (5 bases). This TCR was sampled from an adult who was a healthcare worker with PCR-confirmed SARS-CoV-2 infection or an uninfected control (not recorded which). The source material was whole blood. CDR3 sequence: CASSSPGPGAAFF. The CDR3 DNA is TGTGCCAGCAGCTCTCCGGGACCTGGGGCGGCTTTCTTT.